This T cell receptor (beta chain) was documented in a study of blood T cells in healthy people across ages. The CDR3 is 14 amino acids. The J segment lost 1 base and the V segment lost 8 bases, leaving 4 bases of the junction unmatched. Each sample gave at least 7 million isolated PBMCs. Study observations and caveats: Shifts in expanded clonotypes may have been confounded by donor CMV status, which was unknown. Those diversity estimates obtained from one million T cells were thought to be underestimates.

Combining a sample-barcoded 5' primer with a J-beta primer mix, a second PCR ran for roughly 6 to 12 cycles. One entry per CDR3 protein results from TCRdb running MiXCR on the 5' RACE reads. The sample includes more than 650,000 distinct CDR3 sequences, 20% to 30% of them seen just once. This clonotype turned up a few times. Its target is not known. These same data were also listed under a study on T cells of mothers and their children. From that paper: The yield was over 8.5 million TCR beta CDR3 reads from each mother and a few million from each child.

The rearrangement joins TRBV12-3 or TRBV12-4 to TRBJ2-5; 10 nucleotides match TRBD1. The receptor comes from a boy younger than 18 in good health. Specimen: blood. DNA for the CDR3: TGTGCCAGCGGGGGACAGGGGCCCCAAGAGACCCAGTACTTC. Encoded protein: CASGGQGPQETQYF.